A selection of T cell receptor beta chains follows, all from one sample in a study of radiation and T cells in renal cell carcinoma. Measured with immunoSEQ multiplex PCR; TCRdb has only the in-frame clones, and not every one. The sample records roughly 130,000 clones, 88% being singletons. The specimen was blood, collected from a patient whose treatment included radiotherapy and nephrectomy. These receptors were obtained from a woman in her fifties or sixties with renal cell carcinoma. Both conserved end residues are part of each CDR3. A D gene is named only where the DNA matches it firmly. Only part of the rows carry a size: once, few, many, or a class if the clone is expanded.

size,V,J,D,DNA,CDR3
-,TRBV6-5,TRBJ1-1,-,TGTGCCAGCAGTTACTCAAGGGCGGTCACTGAAGCTTTCTTT,CASSYSRAVTEAFF
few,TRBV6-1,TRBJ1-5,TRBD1,TGTGCCAGCAGTGAATGGGACAGGGGCAAGCAGCCCCAGCATTTT,CASSEWDRGKQPQHF
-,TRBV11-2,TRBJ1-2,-,TGTGCCAGCAGCCAGGAGACAGTTTCCTATGGCTACACCTTC,CASSQETVSYGYTF
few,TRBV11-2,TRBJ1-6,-,TGTGCCAGCAGCTCGCCTCGGGGCGGGGGTTCACCCCTCCACTTT,CASSSPRGGGSPLHF
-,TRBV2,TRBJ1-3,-,TGTGCCAGCACCCTAGTACTCAGCTCTGGAAACACCATATATTTT,CASTLVLSSGNTIYF
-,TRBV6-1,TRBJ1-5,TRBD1,TGTGCCAGCAGTGTCCGGGACAGGGTTCAGCCCCAGCATTTT,CASSVRDRVQPQHF
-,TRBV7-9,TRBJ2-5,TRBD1,TGTGCCAGCAGCCAAGACAGGGAGGAGACCCAGTACTTC,CASSQDREETQYF
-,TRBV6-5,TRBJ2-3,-,TGTGCCAGCAGTTATTCTGGGCGAGATACGCAGTATTTT,CASSYSGRDTQYF
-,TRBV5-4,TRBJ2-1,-,TGTGCCAGCAGCCCAAGACAGAACTCCTACAATGAGCAGTTCTTC,CASSPRQNSYNEQFF
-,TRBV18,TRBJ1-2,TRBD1,TGTGCCAGCTCACACGCCGGGACAGGGGTATACACCTTC,CASSHAGTGVYTF
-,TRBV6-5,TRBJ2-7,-,TGTGCCAGCAGTTCCCACCCGGGGCAGGGCCGGGACTTC,CASSSHPGQGRDF
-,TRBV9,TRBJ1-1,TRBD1,TGTGCCAGCAGCCCGAGGGGGGACAGGAGTGGCACTGAAGCTTTCTTT,CASSPRGDRSGTEAFF
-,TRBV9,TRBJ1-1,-,TGTGCCAGCAGCTTCCAGTCGGATCCCAACACTGAAGCTTTCTTT,CASSFQSDPNTEAFF
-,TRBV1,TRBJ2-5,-,TGCACCAGCAGCCACCACACTAGCGGGGGGCACCAAGAGACCCAGTACTTC,CTSSHHTSGGHQETQYF
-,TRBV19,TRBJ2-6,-,TGTGCCGCCAGACCGTTCCCTGGGGCCAACGTCCTGACTTTC,CAARPFPGANVLTF
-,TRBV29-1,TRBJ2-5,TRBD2,TGCAGCGTCCGGGCTAGCGGGAGCGAGACCCAGTACTTC,CSVRASGSETQYF
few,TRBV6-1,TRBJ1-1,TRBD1,TGTGCCAGCAGTGAACAGTCAGGGGGCTACACTGAAGCTTTCTTT,CASSEQSGGYTEAFF
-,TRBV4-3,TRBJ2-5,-,TGCGCCAGCAGCCAAGACAGGAAAGAGACCCAGTACTTC,CASSQDRKETQYF
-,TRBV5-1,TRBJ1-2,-,TGCGCCAGCAGCTTGGATATCGCTAGCATGGGCTACACCTTC,CASSLDIASMGYTF
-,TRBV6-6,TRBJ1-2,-,TGTGCCAGCAGTCCCTACAGGGAAGGCTACACCTTC,CASSPYREGYTF
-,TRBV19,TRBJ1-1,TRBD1,TGTGCCAGTAGTATCGCAGGGACAGGGTACACTGAAGCTTTCTTT,CASSIAGTGYTEAFF
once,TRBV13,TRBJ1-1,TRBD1,TGTGCCAGCAGCGGGGGGACAGGGGTCCTGAACACTGAAGCTTTCTTT,CASSGGTGVLNTEAFF
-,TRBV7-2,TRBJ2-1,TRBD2,TGTGCCAGCAGCTTAGTAGCGGGGGGTAGGAATGAGCAGTTCTTC,CASSLVAGGRNEQFF
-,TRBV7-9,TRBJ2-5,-,TGTGCCAGCACCCTAGGGGAGGAGACCCAGTACTTC,CASTLGEETQYF
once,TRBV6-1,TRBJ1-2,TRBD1,TGTGCCAGCAGCCCCTCCGGACAGGCTTATGGCTACACCTTC,CASSPSGQAYGYTF
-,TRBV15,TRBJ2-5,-,TGTGCCACCAGCATTGGGTTTGGTGGGGAGACCCAGTACTTC,CATSIGFGGETQYF
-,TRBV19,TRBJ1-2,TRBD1,TGTGCCAGTAGTACACAGGGGGCAGACTATGGCTACACCTTC,CASSTQGADYGYTF
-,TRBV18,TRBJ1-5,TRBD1,TGTGCCAGCTCACCCTCTACAGGGGGCGGCAATCAGCCCCAGCATTTT,CASSPSTGGGNQPQHF
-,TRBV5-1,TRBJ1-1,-,TGCGCCAGCCACGGAGGGCGGGGGACGAACACTGAAGCTTTCTTT,CASHGGRGTNTEAFF
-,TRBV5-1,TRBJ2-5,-,TGCGCCAGCAGCTTGGCTGTTGCTAGTTTGGGGCTGTACCAAGAGACCCAGTACTTC,CASSLAVASLGLYQETQYF
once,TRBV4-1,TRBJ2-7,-,TGCGCCAGCAGGGCATCCCCAGAGAGGAACGAGCAGTACTTC,CASRASPERNEQYF
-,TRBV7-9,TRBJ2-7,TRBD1,TGTGCCAGCAGCTTAGGGGGACAGGGATCCTACGAGCAGTACTTC,CASSLGGQGSYEQYF
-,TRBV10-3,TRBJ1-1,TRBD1,TGTGCCATCAGTGAGTCCCGGGACAGGGGGCAAGCTTTCTTT,CAISESRDRGQAFF
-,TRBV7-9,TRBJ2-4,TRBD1,TGTGCCAGCAGCCAGACAGGGGCTGCCAAAAACATTCAGTACTTC,CASSQTGAAKNIQYF
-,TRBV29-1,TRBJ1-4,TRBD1,TGCAGCGTTGCGGACAGGGCCTTTGCGGCTAATGAAAAACTGTTTTTT,CSVADRAFAANEKLFF
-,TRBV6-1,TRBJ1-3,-,TGTGCCAGCAGGCGTCACACCATATATTTT,CASRRHTIYF
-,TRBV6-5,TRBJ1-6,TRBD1,TGTGCCAGCAGTTACTCGACAGGGGGAAGTAATTCACCCCTCCACTTT,CASSYSTGGSNSPLHF
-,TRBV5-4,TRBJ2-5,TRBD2,TGTGCCAACTCACTAGCGGGGGTGCAAGAGACCCAGTACTTC,CANSLAGVQETQYF
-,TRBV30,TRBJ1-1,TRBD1,TGTGCCTGGAGCCCCGACAGGGGGGTAACTGAAGCTTTCTTT,CAWSPDRGVTEAFF
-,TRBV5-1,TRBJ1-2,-,TGCGCCAGCAGCTTGGAACAGGGCCCTTACTATGGCTACACCTTC,CASSLEQGPYYGYTF
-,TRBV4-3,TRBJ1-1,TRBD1,TGCGCCAGCAGCCAAAAAGGGGGACAGTCGAACACTGAAGCTTTCTTT,CASSQKGGQSNTEAFF
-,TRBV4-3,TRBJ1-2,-,TGCGCCAGCAGCCAAGTTTCGGGGGGAGGCTACACCTTC,CASSQVSGGGYTF
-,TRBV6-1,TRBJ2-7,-,TGTGCCAGCAGTGAACAGGGGGGGCTATACGAGCAGTACTTC,CASSEQGGLYEQYF
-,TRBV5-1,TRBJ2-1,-,TGCGCCAGCAGCTTGGATCCGGGGAACCCTAGAGACAATGAGCAGTTCTTC,CASSLDPGNPRDNEQFF
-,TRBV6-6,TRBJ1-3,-,TGTGCCAGCAGTTTGGACAGCCTTAGAGGAAACACCATATATTTT,CASSLDSLRGNTIYF
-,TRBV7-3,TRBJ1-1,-,TGTGCCAGCAGCTTAACGCCAGGGAATCCCTTGAACACTGAAGCTTTCTTT,CASSLTPGNPLNTEAFF
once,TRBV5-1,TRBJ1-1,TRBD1,TGCGCCAGCAGCTTAAAATCCGGGACAGGGGAAATGAACACTGAAGCTTTCTTT,CASSLKSGTGEMNTEAFF